Following are 4 T cell receptor beta chains from one sample sequenced in a study of T cells in localized non-small cell lung cancer. Sequencing was performed with immunoSEQ multiplex PCR; in TCRdb, only in-frame clones are kept and a portion is missing. Of tens of thousands of clones in the sample, 80% to 90% were seen once. The specimen was peripheral blood, collected before any cancer treatment. The receptors were gathered from an older male donor with stage III squamous cell lung carcinoma.

The chain employs TRBV5-4 and TRBJ1-2; D ambiguous. The V end was cut by 0 bases, the J end by 6 bases, with 15 bases between. The CDR3 has 15 amino acids. Germline CDR1 reads SGHNT; CDR2 reads YYREEE (reference sequence). In DNA, the CDR3 is TGTGCCAGCAGCTTGGCGTCAGCCTCGAGGGATGGCTACACCTTC. Amino acid sequence: CASSLASASRDGYTF.

Only one count was recorded for this clone. This chain joins TRBV5-8 and TRBJ2-1, with 8 bases lining up with TRBD2. Germline V lookup: CDR1 SGHTS, CDR2 YDEGEE. CDR3 size: 16 residues. J lost 7 bases, V lost 2 bases, and 11 bases had no gene match. The chain's CDR3 is CASSFSGSGGGNEQFF. The CDR3 DNA follows: TGTGCCAGCAGCTTCAGTGGAAGCGGGGGTGGAAATGAGCAGTTCTTC.

This rearrangement joins TRBV7-9 to TRBJ2-5, with D perhaps matching TRBD1 (6 bases). This CDR3 is built from 15 residues. The V end lost 5 bases, the J end lost 1 base, and 14 bases lay between the germline ends. Germline-derived CDR1 and CDR2 are SEHNR and FQNEAQ (reference sequence). The CDR3 DNA reads TGTGCCAGCAGCCCGGACAGCCAATCCCAAGAGACCCAGTACTTC. This translates into CASSPDSQSQETQYF.

The chain combines TRBV2 with TRBJ2-7, with TRBD1 as a possible D gene (5 bases). V lost 2 bases to trimming and J lost 3 bases, with 8 bases between them. In germline, CDR1 is SNHLY, CDR2 FYNNEI. The CDR3 consists of 13 residues. CDR3 region: CASSETGLYEQYV. CDR3 bases: TGTGCCAGCAGTGAAACAGGTCTCTACGAGCAGTACGTC.